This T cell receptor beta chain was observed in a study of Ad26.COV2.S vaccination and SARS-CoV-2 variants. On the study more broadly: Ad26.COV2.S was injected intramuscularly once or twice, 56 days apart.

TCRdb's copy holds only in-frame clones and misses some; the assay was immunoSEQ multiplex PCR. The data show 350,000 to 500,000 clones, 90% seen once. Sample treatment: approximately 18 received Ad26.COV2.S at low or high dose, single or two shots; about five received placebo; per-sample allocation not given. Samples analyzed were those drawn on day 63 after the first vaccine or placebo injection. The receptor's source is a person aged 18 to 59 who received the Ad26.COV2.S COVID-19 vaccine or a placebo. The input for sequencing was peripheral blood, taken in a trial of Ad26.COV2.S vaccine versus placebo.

The CDR3 sequence: CASSWDLTPGPTDTQYF. In nucleotides, the CDR3 is TGTGCCAGCAGCTGGGACTTGACCCCAGGGCCCACAGATACGCAGTATTTT. J is TRBJ2-3 and V is TRBV7-9, with D possibly matching TRBD2 (6 bases). The length of the CDR3 is 17 residues. Germline assignment: CDR1 SEHNR and CDR2 FQNEAQ (reference sequence). V was clipped by 4 bases and J by 2 bases, with 19 bases between them.